Each of the 25 T cell receptor beta chains below was sequenced from the same sample in a study of cytomegalovirus exposure and HLA in healthy donors. Primers for the PCR totalled 60 Vbeta and 13 Jbeta. Here immunoSEQ multiplex PCR was the method, and the copy in TCRdb shows in-frame clones only, minus some. This sample contains 30,000 to 35,000 clones. The sequenced sample consisted of PBMCs. These receptors originate from a woman aged 40 to 55 in good health and CMV-seropositive.

The chain couples TRBV5-1 to TRBJ1-1, with 8 bases aligning to TRBD1. Germline loops: CDR1 SGHRS, CDR2 YFSETQ. The CDR3 extends over 18 amino acids. V lost 4 bases, J lost 5 bases, and 19 bases stayed unmatched. The CDR3 nucleotides read TGCGCCAGCAGCCGTTACCCAGGGGGCGCTTCTCAGGGGACTGAAGCTTTCTTT. As protein: CASSRYPGGASQGTEAFF.

The chain links TRBV4-3 to TRBJ2-2; D is unresolved. This CDR3 has 15 amino acids. Trimming pared 0 bases from V and 3 bases from J, leaving 8 bases between. In germline, CDR1 is LGHNA, CDR2 YSLEER. The chain's CDR3 is CASSQDFGYTGELFF. Written as DNA, the CDR3 is TGCGCCAGCAGCCAAGATTTCGGTTACACCGGGGAGCTGTTTTTT.

The rearrangement uses TRBV10-1 and TRBJ2-1, with 10 bases lining up with TRBD2. Losses at the gene ends were 4 bases for V and 2 bases for J; bases not matched to a gene: 5. The CDR3 contains 16 residues. The V gene's germline CDR1 is WNHNN and CDR2 SYGVQD (reference sequence). This CDR3 is CASSGSGRSTYNEQFF. The DNA for the CDR3 is TGCGCCAGCAGTGGTAGCGGGAGGAGTACCTACAATGAGCAGTTCTTC.

The chain employs TRBV4-1 and TRBJ2-7; TRBD2 matches at 7 bases. The CDR3 covers 16 residues. Losses at the gene ends were 3 bases for V and 7 bases for J; bases not matched to a gene: 15. Looked up from germline, CDR1 is MGHRA and CDR2 is YSYEKL. In nucleotides, the CDR3 is TGCGCCAGCAGCCAGCGCCTTAGTCCGGGGGAGGGAGAGCAGTACTTC. This translates into CASSQRLSPGEGEQYF.

V and J are TRBV4-2 and TRBJ1-5; 8 bases agree with TRBD1. Unmatched junction bases numbered 6, after V lost 4 bases and J lost 4 bases. Germline V CDR1 and CDR2: LGHNA, YNFKEQ. The CDR3 length is 15 residues. CDR3 sequence reads: CASSLSWTGNQPQHF. In DNA form, the CDR3 reads TGTGCCAGCAGCCTATCATGGACAGGGAATCAGCCCCAGCATTTT.

For the CDR3, the DNA is TGTGCCTGGGGTCGACAGCAGTTTGAAGCTTTCTTT. It encodes CAWGRQQFEAFF. The J gene is TRBJ1-1, the V gene TRBV30; a weak D match, TRBD1 (5 bases). Germline V gene sequence: CDR1 GTSNPN, CDR2 SVGIG (reference sequence). Trimming shortened V by 5 bases and J by 7 bases, and 14 bases separated the two germline ends. The CDR3 is 12 residues long.

The V call is TRBV5-1, the J call TRBJ2-5; D may be TRBD2 (5 bases). Germline V gene sequence: CDR1 SGHRS, CDR2 YFSETQ. Between the trimmed V and J ends, which lost 1 base and 5 bases, there was a span of 12 bases. This CDR3 region has 14 residues. CDR3: CASSLNRGKETQYF. The CDR3 DNA follows: TGCGCCAGCAGCTTGAATCGGGGAAAGGAGACCCAGTACTTC.

V gene TRBV4-1 combines with J gene TRBJ2-7, with D tentatively TRBD2 (6 bases). Germline-derived CDR1 and CDR2 are MGHRA and YSYEKL. The CDR3 spans 12 residues. Deletions cut 4 bases from V and 3 bases from J, with 7 bases between. CDR3 residues: CASSPGGYEQYF. CDR3 nucleotide sequence: TGCGCCAGCAGCCCCGGGGGCTACGAGCAGTACTTC.

The V gene is TRBV5-4, the J gene TRBJ2-7; 12 positions agree with TRBD2. There are 15 residues in the CDR3. The V and J ends lost 4 bases and 5 bases, in that order; junction bases with no gene match: 7. The germline gives CDR1 SGHNT, CDR2 YYREEE (reference sequence). CDR3 amino acids: CASSAMTSGSNEQYF. The CDR3, as DNA: TGTGCCAGCAGCGCGATGACTAGCGGGAGTAACGAGCAGTACTTC.

The rearrangement joins TRBV29-1 to TRBJ1-1; TRBD1 agrees at 8 bases. The V and J ends lost 7 bases and 7 bases, in that order; junction bases with no gene match: 14. Germline values: CDR1 SQVTM, CDR2 ANQGSEA. The CDR3 is 14 amino acids. DNA for the CDR3: TGCAGCGCCGCCCTACAGGGGGGGGCCAGTGAAGCTTTCTTT. Translation: CSAALQGGASEAFF.

The chain carries TRBV7-6 and TRBJ1-4, with D perhaps matching TRBD1 (5 bases). CDR3 size: 15 residues. Germline V CDR1 and CDR2: SGHVS, FNYEAQ. The germline V and J ends were trimmed by 1 base and 8 bases, with 14 bases remaining between them. CDR3 DNA: TGTGCCAGCAGCTTAGACCAGGGATTTAACGAAAAACTGTTTTTT. It encodes CASSLDQGFNEKLFF.

V is TRBV29-1 and J is TRBJ2-3; 16 bases are shared with TRBD2. V dropped 7 bases and J dropped 4; count of bases not matched to a gene: 5. Germline CDR1 is SQVTM and CDR2 is ANQGSEA. The CDR3 covers 15 residues. CDR3 nucleotides: TGCAGCGCTATGGGACTAGCGGGAGGGCCAGATACGCAGTATTTT. Translation gives CSAMGLAGGPDTQYF.

This chain connects TRBV5-4 to TRBJ2-3, with TRBD2 matching 12 bases. Germline values: CDR1 SGHNT, CDR2 YYREEE (reference sequence). The CDR3 has 18 amino acids. Trimming cost V 3 bases and J 0 bases; bases outside gene matches: 8. The CDR3 nucleotides read TGTGCCAGCAGCTGGAGACTAGCGGGAGAGTCTAGCACAGATACGCAGTATTTT. This translates into CASSWRLAGESSTDTQYF.

The J gene is TRBJ2-2, the V gene TRBV4-1, with TRBD2 matching 8 bases. V gave up 0 bases and J gave up 5 bases; unmatched junction bases: 5. In germline, CDR1 is MGHRA, CDR2 YSYEKL. This CDR3 region has 16 residues. For the CDR3, the DNA is TGCGCCAGCAGCCAAGAGCCGGGACTAGTAACCGGGGAGCTGTTTTTT. It translates to CASSQEPGLVTGELFF.

V is TRBV7-3 and J is TRBJ2-1; D unclear. The CDR3 contains 13 residues. The ends were cut back, 5 bases at V and 10 bases at J, with 15 bases in the middle. Germline CDR1 reads SGHTA; CDR2 reads FQGTGA. Here the CDR3 reads CASSPGSEREQFF. CDR3 nucleotides: TGTGCCAGCAGCCCCGGAAGCGAGAGGGAGCAGTTCTTC.

The J gene is TRBJ1-1, the V gene TRBV28, with 9 bases that match TRBD1. Per the germline V gene, CDR1 is MDHEN and CDR2 is SYDVKM. The CDR3 sequence is 16 residues long. Trimming took 4 bases from V and 8 from J; bases not matched to a gene: 14. This CDR3 is CASSSIGQGPPGEAFF. For the CDR3, the DNA is TGTGCCAGCAGTTCAATAGGACAGGGGCCCCCTGGAGAAGCTTTCTTT.

This chain joins TRBV28 and TRBJ2-3; 10 bases align to TRBD2. Germline values: CDR1 MDHEN, CDR2 SYDVKM. The CDR3 runs 14 residues. The trim removed 10 bases at V and 5 bases at J, leaving 9 bases unmatched. CDR3 sequence: CATFVAGGGDTQYF. CDR3 DNA sequence: TGTGCCACCTTCGTAGCGGGAGGAGGAGATACGCAGTATTTT.

The genes are TRBV5-1 and TRBJ1-1; tentative D call: TRBD1 (6 bases). This CDR3 has 14 amino acids. Germline CDR1 reads SGHRS; CDR2 reads YFSETQ. Trimming removed 0 bases at V and 7 bases at J, with 13 bases between. In DNA form, the CDR3 reads TGCGCCAGCAGCTTGGTTGCAGGGGTTGATGAAGCTTTCTTT. This encodes CASSLVAGVDEAFF. Variable domain in full (rest from reference TRBV5-1 and TRBJ1-1): KAGVTQTPRYLIKTRGQQVTLSCSPISGHRSVSWYQQTPGQGLQFLFEYFSETQRNKGNFPGRFSGRQFSNSRSEMNVSTLELGDSALYLCASSLVAGVDEAFFGQGTRLTVV.

V is TRBV29-1 and J is TRBJ1-1; D unresolved. Between the trimmed V and J ends, which lost 3 bases and 7 bases, there was a span of 6 bases. Germline assignment: CDR1 SQVTM and CDR2 ANQGSEA. The CDR3 sequence is 10 residues long. CDR3 amino acids: CSVDTDEAFF. CDR3 sequence (DNA): TGCAGCGTTGACACAGATGAAGCTTTCTTT.

The V and J genes are TRBV29-1 and TRBJ2-7; unclear D gene. CDR1 is SQVTM and CDR2 is ANQGSEA in the germline V gene. The CDR3 is made up of 13 amino acids. The V gene lost 3 bases and the J gene lost 6 bases, with 15 bases spanning the gap. CDR3 region: CSVEWRSSGEQYF. DNA for the CDR3: TGCAGCGTTGAGTGGCGGAGTTCGGGCGAGCAGTACTTC.

The genes are TRBV19 and TRBJ1-5, with 8 bases aligning to TRBD1. Germline V CDR1 and CDR2: LNHDA, SQIVND (reference sequence). With 7 bases clipped from V and 7 bases from J, the junction kept 9 bases outside the gene matches. This CDR3 is 14 amino acids long. The CDR3 DNA is TGTGCCAGTACCCTTAGGGGGGACAGGCAGCCCCAGCATTTT. Translated: CASTLRGDRQPQHF. The whole variable domain, filled in from reference TRBV19 and TRBJ1-5, reads DGGITQSPKYLFRKEGQNVTLSCEQNLNHDAMYWYRQDPGQGLRLIYYSQIVNDFQKGDIAEGYSVSREKKESFPLTVTSAQKNPTAFYLCASTLRGDRQPQHFGDGTRLSIL.

CDR3 amino acids: CAWTPGWRLNTGELFF. Here the CDR3 DNA reads TGTGCCTGGACTCCAGGGTGGCGGTTGAACACCGGGGAGCTGTTTTTT. The J gene is TRBJ2-2, the V gene TRBV30, with D perhaps TRBD1 (5 bases). V was shortened by 4 bases and J by 1 base, with 16 bases between the two germline ends. Germline V lookup: CDR1 GTSNPN, CDR2 SVGIG (reference sequence). The CDR3 contains 16 residues.

The V and J genes are TRBV29-1 and TRBJ2-7, with D possibly being TRBD1 (5 bases). The V gene's germline CDR1 is SQVTM and CDR2 ANQGSEA. V was trimmed by 5 bases and J by 5 bases, leaving 16 bases between them. The CDR3 sequence is 13 residues long. The CDR3 nucleotides read TGCAGCGTTCCGGCGGACAACGCTAACGAGCAGTACTTC. It translates to CSVPADNANEQYF.

The chain is built from TRBV5-3 and TRBJ2-1, with D maybe TRBD2 (5 bases). TRBV5-3 carries the ORF label, with uncertain function. V dropped 4 bases and J dropped 10 bases, with 12 bases sitting between them. This CDR3 comprises 12 residues. CDR3 DNA sequence: TGTGCCAGAAGCCCGAGAGCGGCGGAGCAGTTCTTC. Residues: CARSPRAAEQFF.

This chain joins TRBV29-1 and TRBJ1-1; tentative D call: TRBD1 (5 bases). Trimming took 7 bases from V and 1 from J, leaving 10 bases between them. From germline, CDR1 is SQVTM and CDR2 ANQGSEA. This CDR3 region has 12 residues. The CDR3 loop reads CSAHRQNTEAFF. The CDR3 bases are TGCAGCGCCCACAGGCAGAACACTGAAGCTTTCTTT.